Listed below are T cell receptor beta chains from one sample, sequenced in a study of cytomegalovirus exposure and HLA in healthy donors. Generated by immunoSEQ multiplex PCR, the TCRdb table keeps only in-frame clones and is missing some. This table holds 80,000 to 95,000 clones, around 79% found once. What was sequenced was PBMCs. These receptor sequences come from a woman in her thirties or forties in good health and CMV-seropositive. CDR3s include the opening cysteine and the closing phenylalanine or tryptophan. Fields, in order: V gene, clone size, D gene, J gene, CDR3 protein, CDR3 DNA. A D gene is named only where the DNA matches it firmly. Only part of the rows carry a size: once, few, many, or a class if the clone is expanded.

V gene: TRBV2; clone size: NA; D gene: TRBD1; J gene: TRBJ1-1; CDR3 protein: CARGTGIYPEAFF; CDR3 DNA: TGTGCCAGAGGGACAGGGATTTACCCTGAAGCTTTCTTT
V gene: TRBV10-1; clone size: NA; D gene: NA; J gene: TRBJ1-5; CDR3 protein: CASRTYNQPQHF; CDR3 DNA: TGCGCCAGCAGAACTTACAATCAGCCCCAGCATTTT
V gene: TRBV5-6; clone size: NA; D gene: TRBD2; J gene: TRBJ2-1; CDR3 protein: CASSLGLANNEQFF; CDR3 DNA: TGTGCCAGCAGCTTGGGACTAGCGAACAATGAGCAGTTCTTC
V gene: TRBV13; clone size: few; D gene: TRBD1; J gene: TRBJ1-2; CDR3 protein: CASSETGWEGYTF; CDR3 DNA: TGTGCCAGCAGCGAGACAGGGTGGGAAGGCTACACCTTC
V gene: TRBV5-8; clone size: NA; D gene: TRBD1; J gene: TRBJ1-4; CDR3 protein: CASNYGTGGEKLFF; CDR3 DNA: TGTGCCAGCAATTATGGGACAGGAGGAGAAAAACTGTTTTTT
V gene: TRBV28; clone size: medium-sized; D gene: NA; J gene: TRBJ2-7; CDR3 protein: CASNPMSLLYEQYF; CDR3 DNA: TGTGCCAGCAACCCTATGTCCCTCTTGTACGAGCAGTACTTC
V gene: TRBV28; clone size: NA; D gene: NA; J gene: TRBJ2-7; CDR3 protein: CASSLTPEAYEQYF; CDR3 DNA: TGTGCCAGCAGTTTGACGCCGGAGGCCTACGAGCAGTACTTC
V gene: TRBV9; clone size: NA; D gene: NA; J gene: TRBJ1-1; CDR3 protein: CASSVGSPQGTEAFF; CDR3 DNA: TGTGCCAGCAGCGTAGGGTCCCCCCAGGGGACTGAAGCTTTCTTT
V gene: TRBV9; clone size: NA; D gene: NA; J gene: TRBJ2-3; CDR3 protein: CASSVEGEGADTQYF; CDR3 DNA: TGTGCCAGCAGCGTAGAGGGGGAGGGGGCAGATACGCAGTATTTT
V gene: TRBV7-3; clone size: few; D gene: TRBD2; J gene: TRBJ2-7; CDR3 protein: CASSLGLGVGYEQYF; CDR3 DNA: TGTGCCAGCAGCCTAGGACTAGGGGTGGGCTACGAGCAGTACTTC
V gene: TRBV2; clone size: NA; D gene: TRBD1; J gene: TRBJ1-4; CDR3 protein: CASSEARTGSNEKLFF; CDR3 DNA: TGTGCCAGCAGTGAAGCCCGGACAGGTTCTAATGAAAAACTGTTTTTT
V gene: TRBV30; clone size: NA; D gene: TRBD1; J gene: TRBJ2-5; CDR3 protein: CAWSVGFRDSQETQYF; CDR3 DNA: TGTGCCTGGAGTGTAGGGTTTAGGGACAGTCAAGAGACCCAGTACTTC
V gene: TRBV19; clone size: NA; D gene: TRBD1; J gene: TRBJ1-5; CDR3 protein: CASSGDSSYQPQHF; CDR3 DNA: TGTGCCAGTAGTGGGGACAGTTCCTATCAGCCCCAGCATTTT
V gene: TRBV7-8; clone size: NA; D gene: TRBD2; J gene: TRBJ2-2; CDR3 protein: CASSFGGSPRELFF; CDR3 DNA: TGTGCCAGCAGCTTCGGCGGGAGCCCCCGAGAGCTGTTTTTT
V gene: TRBV7-9; clone size: NA; D gene: TRBD1; J gene: TRBJ1-2; CDR3 protein: CASTSATGSHYGYTF; CDR3 DNA: TGTGCCAGCACTTCGGCGACAGGGTCCCACTATGGCTACACCTTC
V gene: TRBV6-5; clone size: NA; D gene: TRBD2; J gene: TRBJ2-7; CDR3 protein: CASRHPTSGLYEQYF; CDR3 DNA: TGTGCCAGCAGACACCCCACTAGCGGGCTCTACGAGCAGTACTTC
V gene: TRBV5-6; clone size: NA; D gene: NA; J gene: TRBJ2-7; CDR3 protein: CASSLRTKFYEQYF; CDR3 DNA: TGTGCCAGCAGCTTGAGGACAAAATTCTACGAGCAGTACTTC
V gene: TRBV18; clone size: NA; D gene: NA; J gene: TRBJ1-1; CDR3 protein: CASSPLGGALKSMNTEAFF; CDR3 DNA: TGTGCCAGCTCACCCCTAGGGGGGGCTCTAAAATCAATGAACACTGAAGCTTTCTTT
V gene: TRBV5-1; clone size: NA; D gene: TRBD1; J gene: TRBJ2-5; CDR3 protein: CASSSMDRGTETQYF; CDR3 DNA: TGCGCCAGCAGCTCGATGGACAGGGGGACGGAGACCCAGTACTTC
V gene: TRBV27; clone size: NA; D gene: NA; J gene: TRBJ1-5; CDR3 protein: CASSLRGLPNQPQHF; CDR3 DNA: TGTGCCAGCAGTTTAAGAGGGTTACCCAATCAGCCCCAGCATTTT
V gene: TRBV30; clone size: NA; D gene: NA; J gene: TRBJ1-6; CDR3 protein: CAWSKQGPYNSPLHF; CDR3 DNA: TGTGCCTGGAGTAAACAGGGCCCCTATAATTCACCCCTCCACTTT
V gene: TRBV7-9; clone size: NA; D gene: TRBD1; J gene: TRBJ1-1; CDR3 protein: CASSARQGAINTEAFF; CDR3 DNA: TGTGCCAGCAGCGCTCGACAGGGGGCCATAAACACTGAAGCTTTCTTT
V gene: TRBV28; clone size: NA; D gene: TRBD1; J gene: TRBJ1-5; CDR3 protein: CASSNRDSNYQPQHF; CDR3 DNA: TGTGCCAGCAGCAACCGGGACAGCAACTATCAGCCCCAGCATTTT
V gene: TRBV30; clone size: NA; D gene: NA; J gene: TRBJ1-5; CDR3 protein: CAWSGPSGASNQPQHF; CDR3 DNA: TGTGCCTGGAGTGGTCCATCAGGGGCTAGCAATCAGCCCCAGCATTTT
V gene: TRBV7-3; clone size: NA; D gene: NA; J gene: TRBJ2-7; CDR3 protein: CASSPNLGHEQYF; CDR3 DNA: TGTGCCAGCAGCCCTAATCTGGGCCACGAGCAGTACTTC
V gene: TRBV5-1; clone size: once; D gene: TRBD1; J gene: TRBJ1-2; CDR3 protein: CASSRDRGNYGYTF; CDR3 DNA: TGCGCCAGCAGCAGGGACAGGGGAAACTATGGCTACACCTTC
V gene: TRBV25-1; clone size: once; D gene: NA; J gene: TRBJ2-3; CDR3 protein: CASSDEVLAVTDTQYF; CDR3 DNA: TGTGCCAGCAGTGATGAGGTCCTAGCAGTCACAGATACGCAGTATTTT
V gene: TRBV28; clone size: few; D gene: NA; J gene: TRBJ1-1; CDR3 protein: CASRSGTTTGTEAFF; CDR3 DNA: TGTGCCAGCAGGTCTGGGACAACCACGGGGACTGAAGCTTTCTTT
V gene: TRBV7-8; clone size: NA; D gene: NA; J gene: TRBJ1-2; CDR3 protein: CASSLGSNRDGYTF; CDR3 DNA: TGTGCCAGCAGCTTAGGGAGCAACCGGGATGGCTACACCTTC
V gene: TRBV6-5; clone size: NA; D gene: NA; J gene: TRBJ1-2; CDR3 protein: CASSELESGGYTF; CDR3 DNA: TGTGCCAGCAGTGAACTAGAGTCTGGTGGCTACACCTTC
V gene: TRBV4-2; clone size: NA; D gene: TRBD2; J gene: TRBJ2-1; CDR3 protein: CASSQETSGVYNEQFF; CDR3 DNA: TGTGCCAGCAGCCAAGAGACTAGCGGGGTCTACAATGAGCAGTTCTTC
V gene: TRBV5-1; clone size: once; D gene: NA; J gene: TRBJ2-6; CDR3 protein: CASSPQGVGANVLTF; CDR3 DNA: TGCGCCAGCAGCCCGCAGGGTGTTGGGGCCAACGTCCTGACTTTC
V gene: TRBV5-1; clone size: NA; D gene: NA; J gene: TRBJ2-6; CDR3 protein: CASSLTSGVVRSSGANVLTF; CDR3 DNA: TGCGCCAGCAGCTTGACGTCAGGGGTAGTTAGATCCTCTGGGGCCAACGTCCTGACTTTC
V gene: TRBV9; clone size: NA; D gene: NA; J gene: TRBJ1-3; CDR3 protein: CASSPSGGGGNTIYF; CDR3 DNA: TGTGCCAGCAGCCCTAGCGGGGGTGGTGGAAACACCATATATTTT
V gene: TRBV18; clone size: NA; D gene: NA; J gene: TRBJ1-4; CDR3 protein: CASSPQTGTNEKLFF; CDR3 DNA: TGTGCCAGCTCGCCACAGACTGGGACTAATGAAAAACTGTTTTTT
V gene: TRBV30; clone size: NA; D gene: NA; J gene: TRBJ1-6; CDR3 protein: CAWDSYGSPLHF; CDR3 DNA: TGTGCCTGGGACAGTTACGGTTCACCCCTCCACTTT
V gene: TRBV19; clone size: NA; D gene: NA; J gene: TRBJ2-1; CDR3 protein: CASSISTLGGSYNEQFF; CDR3 DNA: TGTGCCAGTAGTATATCAACCCTGGGAGGATCCTACAATGAGCAGTTCTTC
V gene: TRBV7-2; clone size: NA; D gene: NA; J gene: TRBJ2-1; CDR3 protein: CASSPRTPSSYNEQFF; CDR3 DNA: TGTGCCAGCAGCCCCCGAACGCCTAGCTCCTACAATGAGCAGTTCTTC
V gene: TRBV18; clone size: NA; D gene: TRBD1; J gene: TRBJ1-6; CDR3 protein: CASSPPSSWTGYNSPLHF; CDR3 DNA: TGTGCCAGCTCACCACCTTCATCCTGGACAGGATATAATTCACCCCTCCACTTT
V gene: TRBV7-9; clone size: few; D gene: TRBD1; J gene: TRBJ1-1; CDR3 protein: CASSPKTGGTEAFF; CDR3 DNA: TGTGCCAGCAGCCCGAAGACAGGGGGGACTGAAGCTTTCTTT
V gene: TRBV19; clone size: NA; D gene: TRBD2; J gene: TRBJ2-5; CDR3 protein: CASSETGTSILETQYF; CDR3 DNA: TGTGCCAGTAGTGAAACCGGGACTAGTATTTTAGAGACCCAGTACTTC
V gene: TRBV10-3; clone size: few; D gene: NA; J gene: TRBJ1-3; CDR3 protein: CAIRPEGHNLSGNTIYF; CDR3 DNA: TGTGCCATCAGACCTGAGGGACACAACCTCTCTGGAAACACCATATATTTT
V gene: TRBV6-5; clone size: NA; D gene: NA; J gene: TRBJ2-1; CDR3 protein: CASSYGPRNEQFF; CDR3 DNA: TGTGCCAGCAGTTATGGGCCGAGAAATGAGCAGTTCTTC
V gene: TRBV7-2; clone size: NA; D gene: TRBD2; J gene: TRBJ2-1; CDR3 protein: CASSHSGRAYNEQFF; CDR3 DNA: TGTGCCAGCAGCCACAGCGGGAGGGCCTACAATGAGCAGTTCTTC
V gene: TRBV4-3; clone size: NA; D gene: NA; J gene: TRBJ1-1; CDR3 protein: CASSQDLGRRDTEAFF; CDR3 DNA: TGCGCCAGCAGCCAAGATTTAGGCAGGCGGGACACTGAAGCTTTCTTT
V gene: TRBV6-1; clone size: NA; D gene: NA; J gene: TRBJ1-1; CDR3 protein: CASTAGAMNTEAFF; CDR3 DNA: TGTGCCAGCACAGCGGGGGCCATGAACACTGAAGCTTTCTTT
V gene: TRBV9; clone size: NA; D gene: TRBD1; J gene: TRBJ2-1; CDR3 protein: CASSATGTGENEQFF; CDR3 DNA: TGTGCCAGCAGCGCAACCGGGACAGGGGAGAATGAGCAGTTCTTC
V gene: TRBV5-1; clone size: NA; D gene: NA; J gene: TRBJ1-1; CDR3 protein: CASSLGSSDTEAFF; CDR3 DNA: TGCGCCAGCAGCTTGGGATCGTCGGACACTGAAGCTTTCTTT
V gene: TRBV29-1; clone size: NA; D gene: NA; J gene: TRBJ2-6; CDR3 protein: CSVELGVSGANVLTF; CDR3 DNA: TGCAGCGTTGAATTGGGAGTCTCTGGGGCCAACGTCCTGACTTTC
V gene: TRBV5-1; clone size: few; D gene: NA; J gene: TRBJ1-2; CDR3 protein: CASSLEGSGYTF; CDR3 DNA: TGCGCCAGCAGCTTAGAAGGGAGCGGCTACACCTTC
V gene: TRBV4-2; clone size: NA; D gene: TRBD2; J gene: TRBJ2-3; CDR3 protein: CASSQTSGSSTDTQYF; CDR3 DNA: TGTGCCAGCAGCCAAACTAGCGGGTCTAGCACAGATACGCAGTATTTT
V gene: TRBV18; clone size: NA; D gene: TRBD1; J gene: TRBJ1-2; CDR3 protein: CASSPGQGVGYTF; CDR3 DNA: TGTGCCAGCTCACCTGGACAGGGAGTGGGCTACACCTTC
V gene: TRBV9; clone size: NA; D gene: NA; J gene: TRBJ1-5; CDR3 protein: CASSVEPQGSQHF; CDR3 DNA: TGTGCCAGCAGCGTAGAGCCCCAGGGATCCCAGCATTTT
V gene: TRBV7-8; clone size: NA; D gene: TRBD2; J gene: TRBJ2-5; CDR3 protein: CASSRYGTKETQYF; CDR3 DNA: TGTGCCAGCAGCCGCTATGGGACTAAAGAGACCCAGTACTTC